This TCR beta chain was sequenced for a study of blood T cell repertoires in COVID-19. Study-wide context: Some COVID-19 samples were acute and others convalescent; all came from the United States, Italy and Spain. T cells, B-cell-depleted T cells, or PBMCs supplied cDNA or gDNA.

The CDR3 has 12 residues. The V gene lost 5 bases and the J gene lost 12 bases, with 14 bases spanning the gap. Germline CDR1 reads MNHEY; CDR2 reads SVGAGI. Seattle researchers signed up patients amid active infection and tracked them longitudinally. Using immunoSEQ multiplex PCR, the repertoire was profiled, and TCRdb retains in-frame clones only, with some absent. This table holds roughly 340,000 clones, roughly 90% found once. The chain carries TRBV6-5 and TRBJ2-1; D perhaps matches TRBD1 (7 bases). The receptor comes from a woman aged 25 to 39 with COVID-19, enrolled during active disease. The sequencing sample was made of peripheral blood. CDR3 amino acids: CASSRQGGWQFF. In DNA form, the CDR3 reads TGTGCCAGCAGTCGACAGGGAGGTTGGCAGTTCTTC.